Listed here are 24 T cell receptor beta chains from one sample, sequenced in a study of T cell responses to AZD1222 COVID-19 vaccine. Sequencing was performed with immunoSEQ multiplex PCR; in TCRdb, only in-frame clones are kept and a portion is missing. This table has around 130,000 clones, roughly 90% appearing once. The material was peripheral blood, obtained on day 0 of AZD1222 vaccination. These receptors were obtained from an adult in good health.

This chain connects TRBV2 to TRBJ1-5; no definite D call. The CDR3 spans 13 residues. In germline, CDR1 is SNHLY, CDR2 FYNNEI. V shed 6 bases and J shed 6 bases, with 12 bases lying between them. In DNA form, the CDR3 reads TGTGCCAGCAGGGGAAGGGTTGCTCAGCCCCAGCATTTT. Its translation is CASRGRVAQPQHF.

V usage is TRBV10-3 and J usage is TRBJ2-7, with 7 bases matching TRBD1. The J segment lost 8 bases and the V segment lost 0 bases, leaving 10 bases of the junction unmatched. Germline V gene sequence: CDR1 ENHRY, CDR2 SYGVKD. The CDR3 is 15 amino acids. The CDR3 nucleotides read TGTGCCATCAGTGAGTCGGGACAGCCAGTTCTAAAGCAGTACTTC. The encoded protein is CAISESGQPVLKQYF.

The CDR3 region has the DNA TGTGCCAGCAGCCTTACCGGGTTCCGCCTCTACGAGCAGTACTTC. The encoded protein is CASSLTGFRLYEQYF. This chain uses TRBV14 with TRBJ2-7; D is ambiguous. CDR1 is SGHDN, CDR2 FVKESK, per germline. V was clipped by 4 bases and J by 3 bases, with 16 bases between them. The CDR3 runs 15 residues. The full variable domain, its missing parts supplied by reference TRBV14 and TRBJ2-7, is EAGVTQFPSHSVIEKGQTVTLRCDPISGHDNLYWYRRVMGKEIKFLLHFVKESKQDESGMPNNRFLAERTGGTYSTLKVQPAELEDSGVYFCASSLTGFRLYEQYFGPGTRLTVT.

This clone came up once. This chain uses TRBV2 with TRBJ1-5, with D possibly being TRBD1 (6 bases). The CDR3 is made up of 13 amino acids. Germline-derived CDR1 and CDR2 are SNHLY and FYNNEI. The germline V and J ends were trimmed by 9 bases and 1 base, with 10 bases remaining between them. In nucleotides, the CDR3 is TGTGCCAGTGAGCAGGGGAGCAATCAGCCCCAGCATTTT. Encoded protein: CASEQGSNQPQHF.

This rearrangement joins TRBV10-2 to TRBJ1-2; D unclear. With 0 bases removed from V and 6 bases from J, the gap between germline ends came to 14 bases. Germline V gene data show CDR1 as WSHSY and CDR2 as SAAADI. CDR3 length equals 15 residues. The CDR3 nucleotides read TGCGCCAGCAGTGAGTCCCGCTATAGTGTCGATGGCTACACCTTC. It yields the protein CASSESRYSVDGYTF.

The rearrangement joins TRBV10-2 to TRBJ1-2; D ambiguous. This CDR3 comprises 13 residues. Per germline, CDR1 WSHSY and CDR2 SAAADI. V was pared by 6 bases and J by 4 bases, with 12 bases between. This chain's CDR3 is CASSGEAAYGYTF. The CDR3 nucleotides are TGCGCCAGCAGCGGGGAGGCGGCCTATGGCTACACCTTC.

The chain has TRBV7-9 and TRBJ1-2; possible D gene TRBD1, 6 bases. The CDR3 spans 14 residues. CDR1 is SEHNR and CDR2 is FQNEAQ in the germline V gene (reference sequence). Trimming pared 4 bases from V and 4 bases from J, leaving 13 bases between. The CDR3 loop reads CASSSHRESYGYTF. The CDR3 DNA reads TGTGCCAGCAGCTCCCACAGGGAAAGCTATGGCTACACCTTC.

The CDR3 DNA reads TGTGCCAGCAGCCCGGGACAGGGGATCGACGAGCAGTACTTC. Residues: CASSPGQGIDEQYF. This chain uses TRBV7-9 with TRBJ2-7; the match to TRBD1 covers 10 bases. CDR3 length: 14 residues. Looked up from germline, CDR1 is SEHNR and CDR2 is FQNEAQ (reference sequence). V was pared by 5 bases and J by 5 bases, with 6 bases of the junction left unmatched.

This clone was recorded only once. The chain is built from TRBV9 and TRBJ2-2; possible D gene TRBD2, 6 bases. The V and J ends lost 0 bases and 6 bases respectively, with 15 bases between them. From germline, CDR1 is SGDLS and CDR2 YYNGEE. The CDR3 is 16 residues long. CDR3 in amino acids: CASSVVGGSKPGELFF. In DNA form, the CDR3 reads TGTGCCAGCAGCGTAGTTGGGGGGAGTAAACCCGGGGAGCTGTTTTTT.

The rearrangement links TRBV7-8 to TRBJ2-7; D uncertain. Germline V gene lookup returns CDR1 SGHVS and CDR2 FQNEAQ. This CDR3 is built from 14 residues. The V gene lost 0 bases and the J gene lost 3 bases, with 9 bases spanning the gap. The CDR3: CASSLATQNYEQYF. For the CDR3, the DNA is TGTGCCAGCAGCTTAGCAACACAGAACTACGAGCAGTACTTC.

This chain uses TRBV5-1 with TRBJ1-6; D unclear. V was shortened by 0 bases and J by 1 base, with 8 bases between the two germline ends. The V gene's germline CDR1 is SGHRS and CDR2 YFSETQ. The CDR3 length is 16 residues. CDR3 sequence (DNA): TGCGCCAGCAGCTTGGTGTCAGGTTCCTATAATTCACCCCTCCACTTT. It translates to CASSLVSGSYNSPLHF.

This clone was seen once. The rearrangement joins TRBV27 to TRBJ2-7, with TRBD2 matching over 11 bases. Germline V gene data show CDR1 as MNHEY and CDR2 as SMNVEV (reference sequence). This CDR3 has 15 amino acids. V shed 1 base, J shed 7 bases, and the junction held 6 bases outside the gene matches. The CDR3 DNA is TGTGCCAGCAGTTTATTAGCGGGAGGGCCCGGAGAGCAGTACTTC. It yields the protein CASSLLAGGPGEQYF.

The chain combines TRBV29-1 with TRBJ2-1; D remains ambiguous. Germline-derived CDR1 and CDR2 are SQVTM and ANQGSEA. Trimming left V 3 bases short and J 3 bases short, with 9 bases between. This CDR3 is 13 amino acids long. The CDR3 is CSVEYRIYNEQFF. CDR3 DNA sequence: TGCAGCGTTGAGTATCGCATCTACAATGAGCAGTTCTTC.

CDR3 DNA: TGTGCCAGCAGCTTAGGAGGTCTCTTCAATGAGCAGTTCTTC. Translating it yields CASSLGGLFNEQFF. The J gene is TRBJ2-1, the V gene TRBV11-3; no firm D call. This CDR3 has 14 residues. Per the germline V gene, CDR1 is SGHNT and CDR2 is YENEEA. Trimming stripped 1 base from V and 6 bases from J, with 10 bases between.

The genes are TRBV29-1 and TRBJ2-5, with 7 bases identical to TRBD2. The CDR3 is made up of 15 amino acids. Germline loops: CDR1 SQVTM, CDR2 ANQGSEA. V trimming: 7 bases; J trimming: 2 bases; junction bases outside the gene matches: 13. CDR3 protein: CSATFQGGLQETQYF. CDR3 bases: TGCAGCGCCACCTTCCAGGGAGGGCTACAAGAGACCCAGTACTTC.

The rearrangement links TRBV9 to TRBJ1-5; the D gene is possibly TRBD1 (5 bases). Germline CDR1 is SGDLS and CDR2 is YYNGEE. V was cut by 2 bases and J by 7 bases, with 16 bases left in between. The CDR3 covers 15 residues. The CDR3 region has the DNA TGTGCCAGCAGCGTTTCCGGGACTCCCTCCCAGCCCCAGCATTTT. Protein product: CASSVSGTPSQPQHF. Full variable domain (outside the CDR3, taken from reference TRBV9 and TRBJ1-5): DSGVTQTPKHLITATGQRVTLRCSPRSGDLSVYWYQQSLDQGLQFLIQYYNGEERAKGNILERFSAQQFPDLHSELNLSSLELGDSALYFCASSVSGTPSQPQHFGDGTRLSIL.

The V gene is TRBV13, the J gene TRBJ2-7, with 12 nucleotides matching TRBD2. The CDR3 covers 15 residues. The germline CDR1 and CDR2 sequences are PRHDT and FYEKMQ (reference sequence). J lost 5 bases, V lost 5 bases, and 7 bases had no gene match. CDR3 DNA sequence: TGTGCCAGCAGCCTAGCGGGAGGGCCGGACCACGAGCAGTACTTC. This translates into CASSLAGGPDHEQYF.

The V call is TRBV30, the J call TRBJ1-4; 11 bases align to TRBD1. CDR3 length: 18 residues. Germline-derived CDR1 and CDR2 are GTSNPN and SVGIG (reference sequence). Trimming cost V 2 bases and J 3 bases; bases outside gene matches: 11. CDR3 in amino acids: CAWSRRRDRGGSNEKLFF. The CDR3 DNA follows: TGTGCCTGGAGTAGACGCCGGGACAGGGGGGGATCTAATGAAAAACTGTTTTTT.

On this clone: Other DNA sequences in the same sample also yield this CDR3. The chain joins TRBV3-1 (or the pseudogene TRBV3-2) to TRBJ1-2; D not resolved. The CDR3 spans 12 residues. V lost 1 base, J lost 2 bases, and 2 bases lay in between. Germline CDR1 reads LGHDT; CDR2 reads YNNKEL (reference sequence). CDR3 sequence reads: CASSQVNYGYTF. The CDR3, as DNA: TGTGCCAGCAGCCAAGTCAACTATGGCTACACCTTC.

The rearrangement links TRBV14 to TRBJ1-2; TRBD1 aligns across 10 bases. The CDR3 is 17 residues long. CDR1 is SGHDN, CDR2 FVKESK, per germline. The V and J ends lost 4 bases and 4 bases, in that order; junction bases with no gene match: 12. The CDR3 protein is CASSPRTGGVVFYGYTF. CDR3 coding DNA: TGTGCCAGCAGCCCAAGGACAGGGGGAGTCGTTTTCTATGGCTACACCTTC.

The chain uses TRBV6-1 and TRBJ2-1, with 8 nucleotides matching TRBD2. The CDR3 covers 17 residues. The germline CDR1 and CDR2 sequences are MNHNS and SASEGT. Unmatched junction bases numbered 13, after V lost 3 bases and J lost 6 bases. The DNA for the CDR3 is TGTGCCAGCAGTGAGCTAGGTGGGACTAGGGCATTCAATGAGCAGTTCTTC. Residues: CASSELGGTRAFNEQFF.

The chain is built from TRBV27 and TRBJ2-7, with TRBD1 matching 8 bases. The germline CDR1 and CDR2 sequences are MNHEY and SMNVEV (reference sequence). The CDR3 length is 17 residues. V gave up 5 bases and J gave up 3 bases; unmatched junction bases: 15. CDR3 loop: CASSPLTSGQVNYEQYF. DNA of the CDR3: TGTGCCAGCAGTCCCCTCACTTCGGGACAGGTCAACTACGAGCAGTACTTC.

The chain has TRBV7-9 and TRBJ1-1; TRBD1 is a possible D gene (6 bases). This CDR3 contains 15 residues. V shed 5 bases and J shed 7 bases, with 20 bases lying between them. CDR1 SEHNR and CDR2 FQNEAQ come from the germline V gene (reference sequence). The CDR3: CASSPRDRSPGEAFF. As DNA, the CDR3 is TGTGCCAGCAGCCCCCGCGACAGGTCCCCGGGTGAAGCTTTCTTT. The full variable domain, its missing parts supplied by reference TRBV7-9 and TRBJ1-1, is DTGVSQNPRHKITKRGQNVTFRCDPISEHNRLYWYRQTLGQGPEFLTYFQNEAQLEKSRLLSDRFSAERPKGSFSTLEIQRTEQGDSAMYLCASSPRDRSPGEAFFGQGTRLTVV.

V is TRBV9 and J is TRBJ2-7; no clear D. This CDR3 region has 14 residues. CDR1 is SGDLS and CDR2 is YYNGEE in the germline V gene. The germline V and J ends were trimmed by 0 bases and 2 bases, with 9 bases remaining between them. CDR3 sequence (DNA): TGTGCCAGCAGCGTAGCCGGTTCAGCCTACGAGCAGTACTTC. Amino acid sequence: CASSVAGSAYEQYF.